Below are 8 T cell receptor beta chains sequenced from a single sample in a study of shared clonotypes between healthy human individuals. TCRdb's table, derived via immunoSEQ multiplex PCR, lists solely in-frame clones and lacks some. The sample holds approximately 2.4 million clones, almost 96% seen once. The specimen was naive CD4+ T cells sorted from blood. Subset specified: CD45RA+ positively selected. The receptors originated from a man younger than 35 in good health.

V gene TRBV2 combines with J gene TRBJ2-5; D gene ambiguous. The CDR3 runs to 13 residues. The germline V and J ends were trimmed by 7 bases and 3 bases, with 12 bases remaining between them. Germline CDR1 SNHLY, CDR2 FYNNEI. In DNA, the CDR3 is TGTGCCAGCACTGGCCAGTTAAAAGAGACCCAGTACTTC. Its translation: CASTGQLKETQYF.

Details on this clone: Its ends do not fully match the called genes, so a read error is possible. The CDR3, as DNA: TGTGCCAGCAGTCCAATAGGGCCACTAGATAATTCACCCCTCCGCTTT. Its translation: CASSPIGPLDNSPLRF. The chain is built from TRBV27 and TRBJ1-6; D is unclear. The V gene's germline CDR1 is MNHEY and CDR2 SMNVEV (reference sequence). The CDR3 totals 16 residues.

This clone was found once. This chain links TRBV7-2 with TRBJ2-1, with 7 nucleotides matching TRBD2. The V gene's germline CDR1 is SGHTA and CDR2 FQGNSA. The J segment lost 15 bases and the V segment lost 5 bases, leaving 10 bases of the junction unmatched. CDR3 length: 12 amino acids. DNA for the CDR3: TGTGCCAGCAGCAGCGGGACTCAGGCAACGTTCTTC. This codes for CASSSGTQATFF. Full variable domain (rest looked up from reference TRBV7-2 and TRBJ2-1): GAGVSQSPSNKVTEKGKDVELRCDPISGHTALYWYRQSLGQGLEFLIYFQGNSAPDKSGLPSDRFSAERTGGSVSTLTIQRTQQEDSAVYLCASSSGTQATFFGPGTRLTVL.

The gene calls are TRBV11-2 and TRBJ1-2; TRBD1 is a possible D gene (6 bases). This CDR3 region has 14 residues. The V gene lost 5 bases and the J gene lost 2 bases, with 12 bases spanning the gap. Germline V lookup: CDR1 SGHAT, CDR2 FQNNGV. The CDR3, as DNA: TGTGCCAGCAGCCTTATTGGACAGAACTATGGCTACACCTTC. It translates to CASSLIGQNYGYTF.

The chain links TRBV5-1 to TRBJ2-3; a possible D gene is TRBD1 (6 bases). The V end lost 0 bases, the J end lost 3 bases, and 11 bases lay between the germline ends. The CDR3 has 15 residues. The V gene's germline CDR1 is SGHRS and CDR2 YFSETQ. CDR3 loop: CASSLGQVTTDTQYF. DNA of the CDR3: TGCGCCAGCAGCTTGGGACAGGTCACAACAGATACGCAGTATTTT.

The chain uses TRBV6-5 and TRBJ1-4; TRBD1 might be the D (5 bases). The CDR3 covers 13 residues. Germline-derived CDR1 and CDR2 are MNHEY and SVGAGI. V shed 5 bases and J shed 10 bases, with 14 bases lying between them. CDR3: CASSRSGGGKLFF. The CDR3 DNA reads TGTGCCAGCAGTCGATCCGGGGGGGGAAAACTGTTTTTT.

This clone was observed a single time. The chain combines TRBV27 with TRBJ1-5; D unresolved. Germline CDR1 is MNHEY and CDR2 is SMNVEV (reference sequence). The CDR3 has 15 residues. Trimming cost V 0 bases and J 4 bases, with 10 bases left between them. The CDR3 DNA is TGTGCCAGCAGTTTATCACCTTCACTTAATCAGCCCCAGCATTTT. Its protein is CASSLSPSLNQPQHF.

The J gene is TRBJ2-1, the V gene TRBV6-5; 7 bases map to TRBD1. Germline assignment: CDR1 MNHEY and CDR2 SVGAGI. V trimming: 6 bases; J trimming: 9 bases; junction bases outside the gene matches: 11. The length of the CDR3 is 14 residues. The CDR3 here is CASSLKETGSEQFF. In DNA, the CDR3 is TGTGCCAGCAGCCTAAAAGAGACAGGGTCTGAGCAGTTCTTC.